Following are 13 T cell receptor beta chains from one sample sequenced in a study of T-cell reconstitution after alpha-beta-depleted transplantation in children. A TCRbeta library incorporating unique molecular identifiers was prepared. TCRdb itself ran the PCR reads through MiXCR, one entry per CDR3 protein. This table has about 340,000 distinct CDR3 sequences, about an eighth appearing once. Here the sequenced sample was PBMCs, taken from the stem cell graft. The receptors were sampled from a human donor who donated a stem cell graft to a child with Fanconi anemia.

The sample holds a few counts of this clonotype. The V call is TRBV4-3, the J call TRBJ2-2; 7 bases align to TRBD2. Germline values: CDR1 LGHNA, CDR2 YSLEER. CDR3 length: 16 amino acids. With V trimmed by 2 bases and J by 3 bases, 6 bases remained unmatched. In DNA, the CDR3 is TGCGCCAGCAGCCAATTGACGGGGGGATACACCGGGGAGCTGTTTTTT. Its protein is CASSQLTGGYTGELFF.

This clonotype has ten or more counts. The J gene is TRBJ1-6, the V gene TRBV15, with a weak D call TRBD1 (6 bases). V was cut by 4 bases and J by 7 bases, with 11 bases left in between. Germline assignment: CDR1 LNHNV and CDR2 YYDKDF (reference sequence). The CDR3 consists of 14 residues. As DNA, the CDR3 is TGTGCCACCAGCATAAAAGGGGGAAATTCACCCCTCCACTTT. Its translation is CATSIKGGNSPLHF.

In its sample, this clonotype was seen many times. The genes are TRBV20-1 and TRBJ1-1; D is uncertain. The CDR3 sequence is 11 residues long. Germline CDR1 and CDR2: DFQATT and SNEGSKA (reference sequence). CDR3 sequence: CSDGVRTEAFF. In DNA form, the CDR3 reads TGCAGCGACGGCGTGAGAACTGAAGCTTTCTTT.

The chain is built from TRBV6-1 and TRBJ1-1; a weak D match, TRBD1 (5 bases). Per the germline V gene, CDR1 is MNHNS and CDR2 is SASEGT. The V end was cut by 5 bases, the J end by 8 bases, with 15 bases between. CDR3 length: 13 amino acids. CDR3: CASSLSLGLEAFF. CDR3 nucleotide sequence: TGTGCCAGCAGTCTCTCTTTGGGACTAGAAGCTTTCTTT.

The genes are TRBV5-1 and TRBJ1-2; D is unresolved. There are 13 residues in the CDR3. Germline lookup yields CDR1 SGHRS and CDR2 YFSETQ. V dropped 0 bases and J dropped 7 bases, with 10 bases sitting between them. This CDR3 is CASSLADTVGYTF. The DNA of the CDR3 is TGCGCCAGCAGCTTGGCTGACACCGTTGGCTACACCTTC.

This clonotype was recorded many times. Written as DNA, the CDR3 is TGTGCCAGCAGCGGAGGGGGCGGGACTGAAGCTTTCTTT. Its protein is CASSGGGGTEAFF. The V gene is TRBV7-6, the J gene TRBJ1-1; 7 bases map to TRBD1. CDR1 SGHVS and CDR2 FNYEAQ come from the germline V gene. With V trimmed by 5 bases and J by 5 bases, 5 bases remained unmatched. The CDR3 spans 13 residues.

In this sample, this clonotype turned up many times. DNA of the CDR3: TGTGCCGGGGGACAGGGGCCCACTGAAGCTTTCTTT. Its protein product is CAGGQGPTEAFF. The chain joins TRBV6-1 to TRBJ1-1, with 10 bases lining up with TRBD1. Germline values: CDR1 MNHNS, CDR2 SASEGT. The CDR3 sequence is 12 residues long. Germline trimming cut 11 bases from V and 4 bases from J; bases unmatched to any gene: 4.

The chain joins TRBV4-3 to TRBJ2-7, with D maybe TRBD2 (6 bases). The length of the CDR3 is 14 residues. Germline CDR1 LGHNA, CDR2 YSLEER. With 6 bases removed from V and 5 bases from J, the gap between germline ends came to 17 bases. CDR3 region: CASSQRRDANEQYF. CDR3 nucleotide sequence: TGCGCCAGCAGTCAGAGGAGGGACGCCAACGAGCAGTACTTC.

The chain uses TRBV30 and TRBJ2-3, with D possibly TRBD2 on 5 matching bases. The CDR3 has 14 amino acids. The V end was cut by 1 base, the J end by 1 base, with 9 bases between. Germline V CDR1 and CDR2: GTSNPN, SVGIG (reference sequence). This CDR3 is CAWSAGAGTDTQYF. The CDR3 bases are TGTGCCTGGAGTGCCGGAGCGGGCACAGATACGCAGTATTTT.

This clonotype has only a few counts. This rearrangement joins TRBV5-1 to TRBJ2-7; a weak D match, TRBD2 (6 bases). The CDR3 runs to 16 residues. CDR1 SGHRS and CDR2 YFSETQ come from the germline V gene. V dropped 0 bases and J dropped 2 bases, with 15 bases sitting between them. The DNA of the CDR3 is TGCGCCAGCAGCTTGGCCCCGGGACGGGAGACCTACGAGCAGTACTTC. The encoded protein is CASSLAPGRETYEQYF.

At least ten counts were recorded for this clonotype. The genes are TRBV5-6 and TRBJ2-7; D remains ambiguous. The CDR3 sequence is 15 residues long. Germline loops: CDR1 SGHDT, CDR2 YYEEEE. Trimming removed 4 bases from V and 4 bases from J, with 18 bases in between. The CDR3 DNA follows: TGTGCCAGCAGCGCGTCCACCCGGACCTTTTACGAGCAGTACTTC. Translating gives CASSASTRTFYEQYF.

This clonotype came up a few times. The CDR3 loop is CASTRDGRTDTQYF. The CDR3, as DNA: TGTGCCAGCACTAGGGACGGCCGCACAGATACGCAGTATTTT. The chain uses TRBV5-6 and TRBJ2-3; tentatively, D is TRBD1 or TRBD2 (5 bases each). The CDR3 has 14 residues. Trimming removed 6 bases at V and 1 base at J, with 12 bases between. The germline gives CDR1 SGHDT, CDR2 YYEEEE.

Ten or more counts support this clonotype. The chain carries TRBV29-1 and TRBJ2-3, with 7 positions matching TRBD1. Germline V CDR1 and CDR2: SQVTM, ANQGSEA. The CDR3 length is 14 residues. Trimming at V came to 0 bases and at J to 3 bases, leaving 3 bases not matched to a gene. Here the CDR3 reads CSVEERGLTDTQYF. The CDR3 bases are TGCAGCGTTGAAGAAAGGGGGCTGACAGATACGCAGTATTTT.